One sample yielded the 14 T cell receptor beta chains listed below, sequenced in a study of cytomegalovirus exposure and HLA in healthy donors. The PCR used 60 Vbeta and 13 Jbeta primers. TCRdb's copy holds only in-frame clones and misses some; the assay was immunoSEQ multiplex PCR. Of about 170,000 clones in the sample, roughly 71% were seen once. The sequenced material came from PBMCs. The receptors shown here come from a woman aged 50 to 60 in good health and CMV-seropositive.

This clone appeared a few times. CDR3 region: CASSSGQVYGYTF. CDR3 sequence (DNA): TGTGCCAGCAGCTCCGGACAGGTCTATGGCTACACCTTC. The chain uses TRBV5-4 and TRBJ1-2, with 7 bases aligning to TRBD1. The CDR3 spans 13 residues. Germline-derived CDR1 and CDR2 are SGHNT and YYREEE (reference sequence). J gave up 4 bases and V 3 bases, and 3 bases lay outside the gene matches.

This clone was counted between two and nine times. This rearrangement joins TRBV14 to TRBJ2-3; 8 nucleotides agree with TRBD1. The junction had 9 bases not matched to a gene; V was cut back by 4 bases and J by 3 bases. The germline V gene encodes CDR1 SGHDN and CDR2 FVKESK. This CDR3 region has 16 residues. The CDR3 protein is CASSLTGGRRTDTQYF. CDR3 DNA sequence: TGTGCCAGCAGCCTCACAGGGGGTAGGAGGACAGATACGCAGTATTTT.

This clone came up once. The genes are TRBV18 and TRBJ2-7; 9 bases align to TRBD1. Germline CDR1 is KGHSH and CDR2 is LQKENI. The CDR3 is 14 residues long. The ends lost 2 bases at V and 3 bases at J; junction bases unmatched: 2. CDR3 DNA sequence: TGTGCCAGCTCACCAGGGACAGGGTTCTACGAGCAGTACTTC. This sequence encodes CASSPGTGFYEQYF. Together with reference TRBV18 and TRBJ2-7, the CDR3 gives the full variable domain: NAGVMQNPRHLVRRRGQEARLRCSPMKGHSHVYWYRQLPEEGLKFMVYLQKENIIDESGMPKERFSAEFPKEGPSILRIQQVVRGDSAAYFCASSPGTGFYEQYFGPGTRLTVT.

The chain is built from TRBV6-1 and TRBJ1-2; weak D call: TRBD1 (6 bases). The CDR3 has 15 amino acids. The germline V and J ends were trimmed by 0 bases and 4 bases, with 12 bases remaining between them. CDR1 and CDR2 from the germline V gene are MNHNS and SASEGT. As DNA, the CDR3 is TGTGCCAGCAGTGAAGCTCCGACAGGTTTCTATGGCTACACCTTC. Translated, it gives CASSEAPTGFYGYTF.

The CDR3 coding sequence is TGTGCCAGCAGCTCACAGGGATTTTCGAACACTGAAGCTTTCTTT. Translating it yields CASSSQGFSNTEAFF. The gene calls are TRBV21-1 and TRBJ1-1; TRBD1 was called by the table and not checked on the DNA. TRBV21-1 is an annotated pseudogene. The CDR3 runs to 15 residues.

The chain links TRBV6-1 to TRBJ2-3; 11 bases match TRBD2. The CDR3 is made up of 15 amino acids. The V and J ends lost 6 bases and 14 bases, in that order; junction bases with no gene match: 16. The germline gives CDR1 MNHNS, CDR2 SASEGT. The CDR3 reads CASRESSGGRPLTYF. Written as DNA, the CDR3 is TGTGCCAGCAGGGAATCTAGCGGGGGGCGCCCTTTAACGTATTTT.

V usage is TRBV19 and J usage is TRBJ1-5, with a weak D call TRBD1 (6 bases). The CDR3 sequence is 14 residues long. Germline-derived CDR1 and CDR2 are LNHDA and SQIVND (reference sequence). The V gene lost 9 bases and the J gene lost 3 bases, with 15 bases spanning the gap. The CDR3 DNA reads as TGTGCCAGCAAGCCGGGACAAGTCAATCAGCCCCAGCATTTT. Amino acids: CASKPGQVNQPQHF.

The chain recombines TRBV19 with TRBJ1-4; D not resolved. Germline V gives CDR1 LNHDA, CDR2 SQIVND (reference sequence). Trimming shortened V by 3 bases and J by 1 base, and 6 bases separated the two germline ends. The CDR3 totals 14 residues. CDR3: CASSIRRTNEKLFF. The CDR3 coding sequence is TGTGCCAGTAGTATTAGGAGAACTAATGAAAAACTGTTTTTT.

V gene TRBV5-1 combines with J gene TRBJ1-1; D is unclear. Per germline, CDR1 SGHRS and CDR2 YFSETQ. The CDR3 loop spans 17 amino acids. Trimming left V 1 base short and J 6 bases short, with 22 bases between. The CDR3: CASSLPIREGYRPEAFF. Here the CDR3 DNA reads TGCGCCAGCAGCTTGCCCATCCGGGAAGGTTATAGACCTGAAGCTTTCTTT. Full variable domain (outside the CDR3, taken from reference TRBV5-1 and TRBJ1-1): KAGVTQTPRYLIKTRGQQVTLSCSPISGHRSVSWYQQTPGQGLQFLFEYFSETQRNKGNFPGRFSGRQFSNSRSEMNVSTLELGDSALYLCASSLPIREGYRPEAFFGQGTRLTVV.

The CDR3 loop reads CATARGEMETQYF. The CDR3 DNA follows: TGTGCCACTGCCAGGGGGGAGATGGAGACCCAGTACTTC. The chain has TRBV7-9 and TRBJ2-5; the D gene is possibly TRBD1 (7 bases). From germline, CDR1 is SEHNR and CDR2 FQNEAQ (reference sequence). V lost 10 bases and J lost 5, with 17 bases in between. This CDR3 has 13 amino acids.

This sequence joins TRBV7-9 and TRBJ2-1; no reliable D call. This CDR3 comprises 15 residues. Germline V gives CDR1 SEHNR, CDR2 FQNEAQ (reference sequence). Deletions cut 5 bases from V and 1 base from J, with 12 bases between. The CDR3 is CASSPRLDSYNEQFF. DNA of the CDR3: TGTGCCAGCAGCCCCAGACTGGATTCCTACAATGAGCAGTTCTTC. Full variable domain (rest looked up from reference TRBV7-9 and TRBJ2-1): DTGVSQNPRHKITKRGQNVTFRCDPISEHNRLYWYRQTLGQGPEFLTYFQNEAQLEKSRLLSDRFSAERPKGSFSTLEIQRTEQGDSAMYLCASSPRLDSYNEQFFGPGTRLTVL.

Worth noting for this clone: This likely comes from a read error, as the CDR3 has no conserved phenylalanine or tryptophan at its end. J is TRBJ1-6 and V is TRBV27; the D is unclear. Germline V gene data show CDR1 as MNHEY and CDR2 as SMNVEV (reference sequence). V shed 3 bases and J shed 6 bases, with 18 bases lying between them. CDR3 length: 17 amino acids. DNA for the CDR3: TGTGCCAGCAGTTTCCTTACCGCACCCGGAGGTAATTCACCCCTCCACCTT. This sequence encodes CASSFLTAPGGNSPLHL.

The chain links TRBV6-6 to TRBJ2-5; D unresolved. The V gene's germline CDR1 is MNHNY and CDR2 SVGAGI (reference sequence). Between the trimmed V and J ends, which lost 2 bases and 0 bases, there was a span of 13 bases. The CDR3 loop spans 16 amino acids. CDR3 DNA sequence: TGTGCCAGCAGTTACGTGCTATACAGTGACCAAGAGACCCAGTACTTC. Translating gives CASSYVLYSDQETQYF.

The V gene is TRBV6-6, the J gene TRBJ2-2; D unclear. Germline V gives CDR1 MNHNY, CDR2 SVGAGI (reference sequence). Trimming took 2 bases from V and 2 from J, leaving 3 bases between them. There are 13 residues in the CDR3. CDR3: CASSYTNTGELFF. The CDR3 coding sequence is TGTGCCAGCAGTTACACAAACACCGGGGAGCTGTTTTTT.